This T cell receptor (beta chain) appears in the sequencing data of a study of T cell responses to AZD1222 COVID-19 vaccine. Study as a whole: Investigators merged groups given second doses at roughly 4 or roughly 12 weeks.

The V gene's germline CDR1 is MNHEY and CDR2 SVGEGT. The CDR3 covers 11 residues. Trimming stripped 2 bases from V and 10 bases from J, with 6 bases between. Only in-frame clones appear in the TCRdb table, and some are missing; sequencing was by immunoSEQ multiplex PCR. This sample yields more than 250,000 clones, of which approximately 95% are seen a single time; less than 0.65% belongs to the top ten. The TCR sequence derives from an adult in good health. Here the sequenced sample was peripheral blood, taken on day 0 of AZD1222 vaccination. The V gene is TRBV6-2 or TRBV6-3, the J gene TRBJ1-5, with unresolved D. The CDR3 DNA reads TGTGCCAGCAGTTACCCGGGCCCCCAGCATTTT. This codes for CASSYPGPQHF.